What follows are 2 T cell receptor beta chains derived from one specimen sequenced in a study of beta chain features in type 1 diabetes. Investigators reverse transcribed all isolated RNA, so they sequenced expressed TCRB transcripts. Sequenced by immunoSEQ multiplex PCR; TCRdb stores in-frame clones only, minus some. The data show some 300,000 clones, approximately 8.1% seen once. The specimen sequenced was central memory CD4+ T cells from blood. The receptors shown here come from a woman aged 18-29 years in good health.

This clone showed up many times. The chain recombines TRBV28 with TRBJ2-5; D remains unclear. This CDR3 is 13 amino acids long. Germline-derived CDR1 and CDR2 are MDHEN and SYDVKM. V lost 5 bases to trimming and J lost 0 bases, with 7 bases between them. This CDR3 reads CASSPTYQETQYF. CDR3 DNA: TGTGCCAGCAGTCCTACGTACCAAGAGACCCAGTACTTC.

The CDR3 DNA is TGTGCCAGCAGTAGACTGACTCAAGAGACCCAGTACTTC. As protein: CASSRLTQETQYF. This chain links TRBV6-6 with TRBJ2-5; D call uncertain. The CDR3 runs 13 residues. The germline V gene encodes CDR1 MNHNY and CDR2 SVGAGI (reference sequence). V was shortened by 5 bases and J by 2 bases, with 9 bases between the two germline ends.